This T cell receptor (beta chain) was recorded in a study of blood T cell repertoires in COVID-19 (dated by TCRdb to the early 2020s). Regarding the research as a whole: The collaborator samples originated in the United States, Italy and Spain and spanned the acute and convalescent phases of COVID-19. The material from the prospective study consisted of cDNA or gDNA derived from T cells, B-cell-depleted T cells, or PBMCs. Nearly every sample came with metadata listing a de-identified subject ID, COVID-19 status, age in years and sex. A freely available public database, intended as a resource for researchers studying the immune response to SARS-CoV-2, is where the repertoires were released. The dataset comprised deeply sampled blood TCRbeta repertoires from subjects exposed to, actively infected with, or recovered from COVID-19. Samples were obtained from the ongoing ImmuneRACE study (first 160 participants) and from over a thousand subjects provided by 6 global collaborators. Where available, HLA class I and class II types were taken from metadata supplied by the sample provider and were not determined by assay-based typing.

In the germline V gene, CDR1 corresponds to SGHRS and CDR2 to YFSETQ. Between the V and J ends, shortened by 3 bases and 1 base respectively, the junction contains 12 bases. Inclusive of the bounding cysteine and phenylalanine, the CDR3 is 15 residues long. The sequence is cut down to CDR3 DNA, 45 bases in frame from base 1. As regards this clone: Its antigen remains unidentified. No much larger clone exists at a distance of one base, and base qualities are not known.

The immunoSEQ Assay, a bias-controlled multiplex PCR, was used to amplify TCRbeta CDR3 regions from genomic DNA. The paper's processing steps were these. Within the assay, amplification of reference gene primers was used to estimate how many nucleated cells each sample contained. To quantify the absolute abundance of each unique TCRbeta CDR3 rearrangement, sequence reads were collapsed and filtered. Productive Simpson clonality was computed per sample as the square root of Simpson's diversity index over productive rearrangements. TCRdb holds this immuneACCESS table with in-frame rearrangements only. Some clones are missing; in checked studies, unresolved V genes explain under half, and the rest has no known cause. The V and J calls and clone size come from that table; D and trimming were worked out from the DNA. In this sample the table shows about 180,000 clones, over 80% of which occur a single time. About 7% of the sample is held by the ten biggest clonotypes.

One collaborating source in Seattle enrolled patients while the patients were actively infected and followed the patients over time throughout the course of disease. Each collaborating institution followed its own protocols to collect whole blood in K2EDTA tubes. For TCRbeta analysis, collaborators shipped samples in one of three forms: frozen whole blood, isolated PBMCs, or DNA extracted from either of those sample types. The paper as a whole reports these results and caveats: The amount of clinical and demographic metadata varied by source and participant and was provided uncurated.

Sequenced material: peripheral blood. The clonotype was recovered from a woman aged 40 to 55 with COVID-19, enrolled during active disease. The sequence is built from TRBV5-1 and TRBJ2-3, with a weak D call of TRBD1 (6 bases match). For the CDR3, the sequence is CASSYLGQRTDTQYF. At the DNA level, the sequence is TGCGCCAGCAGCTACCTTGGACAGCGCACAGATACGCAGTATTTT.